The sequence of this TCR beta chain was determined in a study of cytotoxic CD8 clonotypes in ibrutinib-treated CLL (dated by TCRdb to the early 2020s). About the study as a whole: The cohort included roughly 15 treatment-naive and some twelve relapsed/refractory patients; roughly 17 were IGHV unmutated. Responses were partial in approximately 24 patients and complete in 2; after median around 72 months follow-up, some 15 stayed in remission and about twelve progressed. Response samples were taken after a median of about a year on treatment, ranging from roughly 6 to 36 months. An average of roughly 270,000 productive templates and tens of thousands of productive rearrangements was obtained per sample. Of the approximately 87 participants in the trial, 26 had longitudinal samples available. Cryopreserved peripheral blood mononuclear cells were obtained prior to treatment, at the time of response, and at either disease progression or sustained remission. Every remission and progressive disease sample was obtained while ibrutinib was still being received by the patients. Findings and caveats that apply to the study as a whole: Sustained-remission and progressing patients did not have matched sampling times, and lymph node repertoires were not examined. Clonality increased at ibrutinib response, stayed stable in sustained remission, and fell back toward baseline at progression. Baseline clonality exceeded that of age-matched healthy donors and correlated strongly with circulating CD8+ T-cell counts. Public clonotypes were found to be uncommon and were observed to contract or remain stable during treatment; the increase in clonality was shown to reflect expansion of private clonotypes at ibrutinib response.

As concerns this clone: The target of this receptor is not known. No base-level quality is on record; no much larger clone is a single base apart.

The time point label on this specimen signifies: approximately eleven months on ibrutinib. For TCR beta library preparation, around 1.8 micrograms of genomic DNA were extracted from the cryopreserved PBMCs. High-throughput TCR beta sequencing was performed on longitudinal blood samples from CLL patients receiving ibrutinib monotherapy. Patients were enrolled in a phase 2 open-label single-center ibrutinib monotherapy trial. A MiSeq instrument was used for deep resolution sequencing, which targeted depths ranging from 1 in 1 million up to 1 in 200,000 T cells, with coverage averaging 10x for each clonotype. TCR beta libraries were generated with the immunoSEQ hsTCRB Kit. Regarding the original processing steps: The data were analyzed with ImmunoSEQ Analyzer and ImmunoSEQ Data Assistant, and V, D and J gene assignments followed IMGT definitions. Clonality was computed as one minus normalized Shannon entropy of productive rearrangement frequencies, ranging from 0 to 1. Only overrepresented clonotypes making up at least 0.05% of the repertoire of each patient were included in the public clonotype analysis. Repertoires from thirteen age-matched healthy donors in immuneACCESS were used as clonality controls. The table comes from immuneACCESS by way of TCRdb, which keeps in-frame sequences with V and J called. Part of the clones is missing from these tables; in studies checked, under half for an unresolved V gene and the rest for unknown reasons. V, J and clone size were drawn from that table, and D and trimming were deduced from the DNA. A total of around 70,000 clones appear in this sample, just over 90% of them only once. 3.1% of the sample belongs to the ten largest clones.

From cysteine to phenylalanine, the CDR3 is 18 amino acids long. Left in the record is the CDR3 DNA by itself, 54 bases read in frame from the first base. The germline V gene sets CDR1 to SGHDN and CDR2 to FVKESK. Trimmed from V: 4 bases; trimmed from J: 1 base; junction bases lacking a gene match: 9. The chain is encoded by TRBV14 joined to TRBJ2-6, with 8 middle bases fitting TRBD1. The sample was PBMCs, taken after 12 months of ibrutinib treatment. The sequence derives from a human donor with chronic lymphocytic leukemia. The nucleotide sequence reads TGTGCCAGCAGCCGTCATCCAGGGGGCGCATCTGGGGCCAACGTCCTGACTTTC. Its protein reads: CASSRHPGGASGANVLTF.